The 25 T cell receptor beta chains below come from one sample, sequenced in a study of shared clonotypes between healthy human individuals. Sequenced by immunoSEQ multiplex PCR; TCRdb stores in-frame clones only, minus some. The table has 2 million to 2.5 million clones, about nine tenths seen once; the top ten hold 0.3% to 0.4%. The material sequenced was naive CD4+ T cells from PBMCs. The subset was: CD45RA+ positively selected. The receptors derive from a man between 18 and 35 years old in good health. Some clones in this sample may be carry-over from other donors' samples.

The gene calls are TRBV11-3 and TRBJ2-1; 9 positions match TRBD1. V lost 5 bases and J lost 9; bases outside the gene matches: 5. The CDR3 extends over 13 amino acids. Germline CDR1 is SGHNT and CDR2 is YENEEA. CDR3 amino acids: CASSGQGNTEQFF. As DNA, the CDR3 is TGTGCCAGCAGCGGACAGGGGAACACTGAGCAGTTCTTC.

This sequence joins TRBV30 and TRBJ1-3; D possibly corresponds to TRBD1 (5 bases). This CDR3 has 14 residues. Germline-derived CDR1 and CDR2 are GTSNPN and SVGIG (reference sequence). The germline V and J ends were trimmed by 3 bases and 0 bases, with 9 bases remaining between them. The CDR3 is CAWRGRSSGNTIYF. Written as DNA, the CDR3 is TGTGCCTGGAGGGGGCGGTCCTCTGGAAACACCATATATTTT. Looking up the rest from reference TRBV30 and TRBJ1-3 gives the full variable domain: SQTIHQWPATLVQPVGSPLSLECTVEGTSNPNLYWYRQAAGRGLQLLFYSVGIGQISSEVPQNLSASRPQDRQFILSSKKLLLSDSGFYLCAWRGRSSGNTIYFGEGSWLTVV.

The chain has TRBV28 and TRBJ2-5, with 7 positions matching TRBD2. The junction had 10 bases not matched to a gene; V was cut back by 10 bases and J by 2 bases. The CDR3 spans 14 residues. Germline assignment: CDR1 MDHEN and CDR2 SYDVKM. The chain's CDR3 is CAIGTIADQETQYF. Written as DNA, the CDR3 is TGTGCCATTGGGACTATCGCGGATCAAGAGACCCAGTACTTC.

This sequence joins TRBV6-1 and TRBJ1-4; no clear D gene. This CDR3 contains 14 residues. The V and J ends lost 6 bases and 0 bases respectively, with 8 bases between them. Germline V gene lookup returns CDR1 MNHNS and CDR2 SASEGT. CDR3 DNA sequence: TGTGCCAGCAGGACGGTAGCAACTAATGAAAAACTGTTTTTT. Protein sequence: CASRTVATNEKLFF.

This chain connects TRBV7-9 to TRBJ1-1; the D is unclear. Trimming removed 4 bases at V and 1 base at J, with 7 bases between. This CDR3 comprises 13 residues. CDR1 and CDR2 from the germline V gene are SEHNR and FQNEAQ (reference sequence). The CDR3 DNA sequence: TGTGCCAGCAGCTATGTAGAGAACACTGAAGCTTTCTTT. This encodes CASSYVENTEAFF.

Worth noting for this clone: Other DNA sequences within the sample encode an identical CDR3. Here the CDR3 reads CASSLGGRETQYF. DNA of the CDR3: TGTGCCAGCAGTTTGGGGGGGCGTGAGACCCAGTACTTC. V is TRBV28 and J is TRBJ2-5; possible D gene TRBD2, 7 bases. In germline, CDR1 is MDHEN, CDR2 SYDVKM. The CDR3 contains 13 residues. V lost 3 bases, J lost 5 bases, and 10 bases lay in between.

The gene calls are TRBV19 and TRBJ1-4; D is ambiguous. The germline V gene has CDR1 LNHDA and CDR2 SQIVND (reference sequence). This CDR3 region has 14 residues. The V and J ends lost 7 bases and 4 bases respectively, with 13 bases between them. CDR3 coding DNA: TGTGCCAGTAACCTAGGGCCCTTTAATGAAAAACTGTTTTTT. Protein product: CASNLGPFNEKLFF.

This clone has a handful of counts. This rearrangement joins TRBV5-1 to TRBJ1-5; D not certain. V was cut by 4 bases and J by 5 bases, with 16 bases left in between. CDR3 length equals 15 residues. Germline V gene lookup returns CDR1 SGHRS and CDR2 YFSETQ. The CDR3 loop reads CASSLLGGWDQPQHF. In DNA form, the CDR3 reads TGCGCCAGCAGCCTGCTGGGTGGGTGGGATCAGCCCCAGCATTTT.

CDR3 loop: CASSLAESSNQPQHF. The CDR3, as DNA: TGTGCCAGCAGCTTGGCCGAGTCTAGCAATCAGCCCCAGCATTTT. The chain uses TRBV5-5 and TRBJ1-5; D unclear. Germline CDR1 and CDR2: SGHKS and YYEKEE (reference sequence). Trimming stripped 0 bases from V and 0 bases from J, with 7 bases between. This CDR3 spans 15 amino acids. Together with reference TRBV5-5 and TRBJ1-5, the CDR3 gives the full variable domain: DAGVTQSPTHLIKTRGQQVTLRCSPISGHKSVSWYQQVLGQGPQFIFQYYEKEERGRGNFPDRFSARQFPNYSSELNVNALLLGDSALYLCASSLAESSNQPQHFGDGTRLSIL.

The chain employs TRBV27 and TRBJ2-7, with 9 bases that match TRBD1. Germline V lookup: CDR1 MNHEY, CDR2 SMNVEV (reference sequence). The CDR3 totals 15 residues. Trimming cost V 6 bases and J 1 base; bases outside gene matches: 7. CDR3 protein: CASRLKQGASYEQYF. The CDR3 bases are TGTGCCAGCAGACTAAAACAGGGGGCATCCTACGAGCAGTACTTC.

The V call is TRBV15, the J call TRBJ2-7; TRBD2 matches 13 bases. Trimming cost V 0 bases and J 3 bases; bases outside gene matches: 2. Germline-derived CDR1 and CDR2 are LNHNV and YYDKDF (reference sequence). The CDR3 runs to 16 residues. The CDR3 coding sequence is TGTGCCACCAGCAGAGATCGGACTAGCGGGAGCTACGAGCAGTACTTC. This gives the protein CATSRDRTSGSYEQYF.

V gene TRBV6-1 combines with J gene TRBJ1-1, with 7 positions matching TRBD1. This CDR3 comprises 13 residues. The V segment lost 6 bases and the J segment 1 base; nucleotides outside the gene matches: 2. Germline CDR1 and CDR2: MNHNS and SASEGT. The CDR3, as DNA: TGTGCCAGCAGGGGACAGCAGAACACTGAAGCTTTCTTT. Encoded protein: CASRGQQNTEAFF.

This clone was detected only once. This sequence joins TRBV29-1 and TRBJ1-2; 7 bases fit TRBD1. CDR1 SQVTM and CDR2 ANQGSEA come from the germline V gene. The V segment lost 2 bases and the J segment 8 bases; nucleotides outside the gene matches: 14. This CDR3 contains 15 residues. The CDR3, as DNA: TGCAGCGTTGAAAGGCGACGTGGGACAGTAGGCGGCTACACCTTC. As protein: CSVERRRGTVGGYTF.

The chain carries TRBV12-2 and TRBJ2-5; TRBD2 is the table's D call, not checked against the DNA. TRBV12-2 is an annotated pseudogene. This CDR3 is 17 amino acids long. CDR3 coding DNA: TGTGCAAGTCGCATCCTGAGGAGGGATGAAGAGGAAGAGACCCAGTACTTC. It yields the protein CASRILRRDEEEETQYF.

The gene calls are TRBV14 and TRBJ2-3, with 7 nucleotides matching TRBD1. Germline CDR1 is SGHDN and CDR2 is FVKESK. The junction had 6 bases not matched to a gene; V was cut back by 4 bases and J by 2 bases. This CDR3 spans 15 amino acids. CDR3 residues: CASSPRTGDTDTQYF. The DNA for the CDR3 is TGTGCCAGCAGCCCGCGGACAGGAGACACAGATACGCAGTATTTT.

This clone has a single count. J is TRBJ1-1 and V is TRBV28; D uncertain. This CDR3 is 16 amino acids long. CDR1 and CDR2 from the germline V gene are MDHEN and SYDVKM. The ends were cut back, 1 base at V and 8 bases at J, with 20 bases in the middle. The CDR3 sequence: CASSLSMTLRLGEAFF. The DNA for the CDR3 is TGTGCCAGCAGTTTATCCATGACTCTCCGCCTAGGCGAAGCTTTCTTT.

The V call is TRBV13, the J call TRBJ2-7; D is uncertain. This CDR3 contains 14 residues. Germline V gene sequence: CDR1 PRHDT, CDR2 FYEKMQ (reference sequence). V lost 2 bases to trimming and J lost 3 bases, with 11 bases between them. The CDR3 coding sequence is TGTGCCAGCAGCTTATACACCATGGGCTACGAGCAGTACTTC. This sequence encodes CASSLYTMGYEQYF.

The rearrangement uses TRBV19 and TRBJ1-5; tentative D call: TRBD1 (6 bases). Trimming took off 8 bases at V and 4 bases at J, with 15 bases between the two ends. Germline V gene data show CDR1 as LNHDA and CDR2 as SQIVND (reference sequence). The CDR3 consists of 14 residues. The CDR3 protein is CASFQGGGNQPQHF. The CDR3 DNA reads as TGTGCCAGTTTTCAAGGGGGTGGAAATCAGCCCCAGCATTTT.

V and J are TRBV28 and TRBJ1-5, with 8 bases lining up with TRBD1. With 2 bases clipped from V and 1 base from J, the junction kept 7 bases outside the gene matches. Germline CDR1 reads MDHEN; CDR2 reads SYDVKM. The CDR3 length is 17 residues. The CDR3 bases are TGTGCCAGCAGTTTAGGAGTCAGGGGGCGGAGCAATCAGCCCCAGCATTTT. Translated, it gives CASSLGVRGRSNQPQHF.

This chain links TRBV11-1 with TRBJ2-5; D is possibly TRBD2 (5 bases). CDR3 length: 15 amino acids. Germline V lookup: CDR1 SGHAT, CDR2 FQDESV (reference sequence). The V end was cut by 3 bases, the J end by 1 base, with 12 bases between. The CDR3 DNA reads TGTGCCAGCAGCTTGGGAGTGCCACCCCAAGAGACCCAGTACTTC. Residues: CASSLGVPPQETQYF.

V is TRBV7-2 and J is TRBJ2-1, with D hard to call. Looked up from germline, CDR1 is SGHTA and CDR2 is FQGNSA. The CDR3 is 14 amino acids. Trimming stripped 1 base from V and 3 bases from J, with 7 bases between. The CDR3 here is CASSLERIYNEQFF. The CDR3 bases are TGTGCCAGCAGCTTAGAACGGATCTACAATGAGCAGTTCTTC.

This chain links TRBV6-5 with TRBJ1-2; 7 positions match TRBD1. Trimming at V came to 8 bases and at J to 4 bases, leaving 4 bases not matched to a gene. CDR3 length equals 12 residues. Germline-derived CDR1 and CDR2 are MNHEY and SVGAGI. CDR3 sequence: CASARDSYGYTF. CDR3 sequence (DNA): TGTGCCAGCGCAAGGGACAGCTATGGCTACACCTTC.

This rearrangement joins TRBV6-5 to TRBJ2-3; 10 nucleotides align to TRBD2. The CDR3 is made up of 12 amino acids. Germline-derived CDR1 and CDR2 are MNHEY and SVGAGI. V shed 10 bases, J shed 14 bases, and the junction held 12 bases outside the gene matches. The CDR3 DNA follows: TGTGCCACCTCCGGAGCGGGAGGGCTTGGGTATTTT. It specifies CATSGAGGLGYF.

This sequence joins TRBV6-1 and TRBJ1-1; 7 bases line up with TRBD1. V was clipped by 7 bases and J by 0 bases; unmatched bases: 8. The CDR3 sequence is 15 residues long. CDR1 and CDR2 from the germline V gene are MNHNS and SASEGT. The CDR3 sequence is CASMTGPTMNTEAFF. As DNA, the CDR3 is TGTGCCAGCATGACAGGGCCGACCATGAACACTGAAGCTTTCTTT.

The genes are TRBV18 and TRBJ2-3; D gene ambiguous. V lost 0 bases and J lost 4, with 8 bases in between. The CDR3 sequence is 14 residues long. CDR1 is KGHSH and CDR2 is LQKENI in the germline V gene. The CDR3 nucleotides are TGTGCCAGCTCACCACCGCCCAGCGCAGATACGCAGTATTTT. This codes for CASSPPPSADTQYF.